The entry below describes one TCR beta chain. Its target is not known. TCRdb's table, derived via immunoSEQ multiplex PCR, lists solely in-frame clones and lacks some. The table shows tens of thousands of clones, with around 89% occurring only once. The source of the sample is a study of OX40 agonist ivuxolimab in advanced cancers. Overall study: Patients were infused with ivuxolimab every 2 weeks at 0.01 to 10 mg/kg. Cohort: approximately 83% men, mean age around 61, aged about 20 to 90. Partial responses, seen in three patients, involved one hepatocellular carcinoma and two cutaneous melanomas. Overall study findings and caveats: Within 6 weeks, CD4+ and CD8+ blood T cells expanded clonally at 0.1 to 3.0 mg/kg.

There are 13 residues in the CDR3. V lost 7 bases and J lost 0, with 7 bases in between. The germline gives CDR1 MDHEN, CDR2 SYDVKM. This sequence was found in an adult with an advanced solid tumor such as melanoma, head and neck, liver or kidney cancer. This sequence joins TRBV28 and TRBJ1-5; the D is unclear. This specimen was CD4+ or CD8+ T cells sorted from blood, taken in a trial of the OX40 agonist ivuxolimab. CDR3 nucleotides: TGTGCCAGCATGCGCATTAGCAATCAGCCCCAGCATTTT. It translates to CASMRISNQPQHF. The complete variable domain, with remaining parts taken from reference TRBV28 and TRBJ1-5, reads DVKVTQSSRYLVKRTGEKVFLECVQDMDHENMFWYRQDPGLGLRLIYFSYDVKMKEKGDIPEGYSVSREKKERFSLILESASTNQTSMYLCASMRISNQPQHFGDGTRLSIL.